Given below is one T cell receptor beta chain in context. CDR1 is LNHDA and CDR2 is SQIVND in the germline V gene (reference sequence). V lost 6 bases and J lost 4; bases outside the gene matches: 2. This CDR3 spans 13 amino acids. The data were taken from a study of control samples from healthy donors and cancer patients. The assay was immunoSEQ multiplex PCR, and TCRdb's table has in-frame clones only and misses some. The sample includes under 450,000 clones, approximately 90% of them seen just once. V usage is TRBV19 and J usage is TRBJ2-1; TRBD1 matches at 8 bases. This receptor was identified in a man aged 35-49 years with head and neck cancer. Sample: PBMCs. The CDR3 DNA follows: TGTGCCAGTAGGAGGACAGGGTACAATGAGCAGTTCTTC. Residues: CASRRTGYNEQFF.